This T cell receptor (beta chain) was found in a study of blood T cell repertoires in COVID-19. Study details: Sources were T cells, B-cell-depleted T cells, or PBMCs; the material itself was cDNA or gDNA.

Germline V gene sequence: CDR1 LNHDA, CDR2 SQIVND (reference sequence). This CDR3 comprises 10 residues. V was clipped by 4 bases and J by 7 bases, with 5 bases between them. TCRdb's copy holds only in-frame clones and misses some; the assay was immunoSEQ multiplex PCR. This sample has over 150,000 clones, with approximately 90% found just once. This sequence was found in a man aged 50 to 60 who had recovered from COVID-19. The sample comprised peripheral blood. This chain links TRBV19 with TRBJ2-7; D unclear. CDR3 nucleotides: TGTGCCAGTAGTAACAGAGAGCAGTACTTC. This translates into CASSNREQYF.